The 6 T cell receptor beta chains given below trace back to one sample, sequenced in a study of spatial heterogeneity in lung cancer. TCRdb passed the 5' RACE reads through MiXCR, listing each CDR3 protein once. The data show about 110,000 distinct CDR3 sequences, roughly 10% seen once. Time point specified: blood at routine non-recurrence follow-up after resection. The sequenced sample was PBMCs, obtained at follow-up. The receptors originated from a female donor with early-stage non-small cell lung cancer.

This clonotype was observed a handful of times. J is TRBJ1-5 and V is TRBV12-3 or TRBV12-4; 8 nucleotides align to TRBD1. V was clipped by 7 bases and J by 6 bases; unmatched bases: 8. The CDR3 has 14 amino acids. Here the CDR3 DNA reads TGTGCCAGCAAGTCCGGGACAGGATCTCAGCCCCAGCATTTT. Protein product: CASKSGTGSQPQHF.

This clonotype came up a few times. This chain links TRBV21-1 with TRBJ2-3; the table's D call of TRBD2 was not tested on the DNA. TRBV21-1 is a pseudogene. This CDR3 has 19 residues. The CDR3 reads CASSKSSQGTSGNTDTQYF. The CDR3 nucleotides are TGTGCCAGCAGCAAGAGCTCCCAGGGTACTAGCGGTAACACAGATACGCAGTATTTT.

This clonotype occurred many times. The genes are TRBV19 and TRBJ2-5, with D perhaps TRBD2 (5 bases). Germline CDR1 LNHDA, CDR2 SQIVND (reference sequence). This CDR3 region has 14 residues. V lost 3 bases, J lost 4 bases, and 12 bases lay in between. The CDR3 region is CASSIGIGVETQYF. In DNA form, the CDR3 reads TGTGCCAGTAGTATCGGGATTGGAGTAGAGACCCAGTACTTC.

A few counts support this clonotype. The chain recombines TRBV5-4 with TRBJ1-4, with TRBD1 as a possible D gene (6 bases). The CDR3 consists of 14 residues. Germline values: CDR1 SGHNT, CDR2 YYREEE (reference sequence). Trimming stripped 3 bases from V and 8 bases from J, with 14 bases between. The CDR3 nucleotides read TGTGCCAGCAGCTCTACCATGACAGGAGAAAAACTGTTTTTT. The encoded protein is CASSSTMTGEKLFF.

The genes are TRBV20-1 and TRBJ2-1; perhaps TRBD2 as D (5 bases). Between the trimmed V and J ends, which lost 6 bases and 6 bases, there was a span of 15 bases. The CDR3 sequence is 13 residues long. The germline V gene encodes CDR1 DFQATT and CDR2 SNEGSKA (reference sequence). The CDR3 sequence is CSAGPSSANEQFF. The CDR3 DNA reads TGCAGTGCCGGCCCGAGTAGCGCCAATGAGCAGTTCTTC.

The table lists this clonotype with many counts. The chain has TRBV6-6 and TRBJ2-7; TRBD2 matches 7 bases. With V trimmed by 6 bases and J by 1 base, 3 bases remained unmatched. The length of the CDR3 is 13 residues. Germline V gives CDR1 MNHNY, CDR2 SVGAGI (reference sequence). CDR3 in amino acids: CASSLAESYEQYF. The CDR3, as DNA: TGTGCCAGCAGCCTAGCGGAGTCCTACGAGCAGTACTTC.